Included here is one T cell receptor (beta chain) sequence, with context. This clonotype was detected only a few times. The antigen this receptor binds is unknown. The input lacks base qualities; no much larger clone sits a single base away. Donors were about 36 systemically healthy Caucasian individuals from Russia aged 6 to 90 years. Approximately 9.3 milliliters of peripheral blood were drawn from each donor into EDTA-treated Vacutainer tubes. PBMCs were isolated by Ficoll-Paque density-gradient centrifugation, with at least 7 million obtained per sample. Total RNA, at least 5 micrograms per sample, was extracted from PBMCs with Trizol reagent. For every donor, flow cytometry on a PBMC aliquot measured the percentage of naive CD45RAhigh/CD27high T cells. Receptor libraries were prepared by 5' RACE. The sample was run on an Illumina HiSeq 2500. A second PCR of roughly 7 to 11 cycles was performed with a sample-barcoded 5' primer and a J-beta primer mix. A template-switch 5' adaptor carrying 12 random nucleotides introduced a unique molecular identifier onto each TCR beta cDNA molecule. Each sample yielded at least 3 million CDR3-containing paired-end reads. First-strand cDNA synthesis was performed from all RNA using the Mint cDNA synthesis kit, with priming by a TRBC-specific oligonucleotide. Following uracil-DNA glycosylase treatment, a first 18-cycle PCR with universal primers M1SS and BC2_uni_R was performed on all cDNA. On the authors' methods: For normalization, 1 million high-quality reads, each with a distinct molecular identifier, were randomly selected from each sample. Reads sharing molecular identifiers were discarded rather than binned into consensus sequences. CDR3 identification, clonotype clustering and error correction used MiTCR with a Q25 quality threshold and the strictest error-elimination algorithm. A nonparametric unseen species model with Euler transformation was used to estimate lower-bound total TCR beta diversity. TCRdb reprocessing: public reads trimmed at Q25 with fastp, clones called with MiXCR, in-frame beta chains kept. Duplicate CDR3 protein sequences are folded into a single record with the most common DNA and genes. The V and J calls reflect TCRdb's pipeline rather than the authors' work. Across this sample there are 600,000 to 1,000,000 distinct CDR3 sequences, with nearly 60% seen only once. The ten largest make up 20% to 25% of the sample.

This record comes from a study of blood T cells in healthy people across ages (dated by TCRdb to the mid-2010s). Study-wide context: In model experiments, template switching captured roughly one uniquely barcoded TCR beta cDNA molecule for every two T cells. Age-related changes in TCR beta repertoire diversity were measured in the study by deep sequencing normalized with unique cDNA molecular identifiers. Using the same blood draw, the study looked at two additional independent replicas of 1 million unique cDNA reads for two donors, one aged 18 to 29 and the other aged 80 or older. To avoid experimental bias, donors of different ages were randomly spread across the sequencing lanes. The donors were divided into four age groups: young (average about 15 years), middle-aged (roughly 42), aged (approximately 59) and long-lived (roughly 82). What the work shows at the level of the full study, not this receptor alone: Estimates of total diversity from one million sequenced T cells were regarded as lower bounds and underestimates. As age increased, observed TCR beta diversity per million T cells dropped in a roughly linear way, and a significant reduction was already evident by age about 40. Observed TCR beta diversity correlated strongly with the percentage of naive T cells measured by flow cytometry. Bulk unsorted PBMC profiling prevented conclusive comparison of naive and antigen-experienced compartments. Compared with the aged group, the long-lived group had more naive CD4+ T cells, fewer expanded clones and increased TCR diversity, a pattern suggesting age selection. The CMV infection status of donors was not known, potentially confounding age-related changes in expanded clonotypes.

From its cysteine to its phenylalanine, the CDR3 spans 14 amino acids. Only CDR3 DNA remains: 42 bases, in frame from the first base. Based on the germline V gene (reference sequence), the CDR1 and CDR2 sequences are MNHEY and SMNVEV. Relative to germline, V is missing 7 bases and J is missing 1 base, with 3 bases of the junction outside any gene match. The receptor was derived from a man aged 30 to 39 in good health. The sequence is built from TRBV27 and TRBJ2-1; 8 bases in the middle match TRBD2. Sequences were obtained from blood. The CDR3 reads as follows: CASTIAGSYNEQFF. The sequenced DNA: TGTGCCAGCACCATAGCGGGGTCCTACAATGAGCAGTTCTTC.